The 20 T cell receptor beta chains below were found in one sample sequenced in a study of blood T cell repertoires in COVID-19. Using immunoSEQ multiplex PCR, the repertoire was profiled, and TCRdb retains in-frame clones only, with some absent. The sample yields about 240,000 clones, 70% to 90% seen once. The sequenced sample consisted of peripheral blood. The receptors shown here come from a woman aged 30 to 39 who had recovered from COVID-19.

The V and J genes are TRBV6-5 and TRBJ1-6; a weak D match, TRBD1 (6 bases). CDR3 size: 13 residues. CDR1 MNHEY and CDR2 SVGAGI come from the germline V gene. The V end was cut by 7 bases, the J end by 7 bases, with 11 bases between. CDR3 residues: CASNGGRNSPLHF. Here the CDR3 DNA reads TGTGCCAGCAACGGGGGGCGAAATTCACCCCTCCACTTT.

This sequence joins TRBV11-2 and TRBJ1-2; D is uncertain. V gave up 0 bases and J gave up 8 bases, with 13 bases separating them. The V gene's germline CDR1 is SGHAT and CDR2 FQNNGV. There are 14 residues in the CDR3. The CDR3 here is CASSLESRQVGYTF. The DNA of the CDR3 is TGTGCCAGCAGCTTAGAGTCCCGTCAGGTCGGCTACACCTTC. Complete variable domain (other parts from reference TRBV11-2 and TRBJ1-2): EAGVAQSPRYKIIEKRQSVAFWCNPISGHATLYWYQQILGQGPKLLIQFQNNGVVDDSQLPKDRFSAERLKGVDSTLKIQPAKLEDSAVYLCASSLESRQVGYTFGSGTRLTVV.

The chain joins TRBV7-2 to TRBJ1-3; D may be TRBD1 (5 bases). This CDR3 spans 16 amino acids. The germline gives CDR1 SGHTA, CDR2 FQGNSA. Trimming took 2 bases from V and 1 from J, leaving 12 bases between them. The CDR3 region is CASSLWSQGSGNTIYF. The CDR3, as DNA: TGTGCCAGCAGCTTATGGTCCCAGGGATCTGGAAACACCATATATTTT.

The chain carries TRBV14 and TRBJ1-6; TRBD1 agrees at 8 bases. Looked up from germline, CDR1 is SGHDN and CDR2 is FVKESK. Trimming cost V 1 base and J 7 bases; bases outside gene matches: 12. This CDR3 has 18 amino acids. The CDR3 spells CASSQVSVFDRGNSPLHF. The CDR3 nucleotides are TGTGCCAGCAGCCAAGTATCAGTCTTCGACAGGGGCAATTCACCCCTCCACTTT.

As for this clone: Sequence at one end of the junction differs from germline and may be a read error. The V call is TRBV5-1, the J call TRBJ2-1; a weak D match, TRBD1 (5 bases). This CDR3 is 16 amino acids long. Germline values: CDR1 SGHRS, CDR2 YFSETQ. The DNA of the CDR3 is TGCGCCAGCAGCGCGACAGATTACCGATCCTTCAATGAGCAGTTCTTC. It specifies CASSATDYRSFNEQFF.

In DNA form, the CDR3 reads TGTGCCAGCAGCGCAGGGACAGAAAGGCCGTACTTC. Amino acid sequence: CASSAGTERPYF. The V gene is TRBV9, the J gene TRBJ2-7; 7 bases align to TRBD1. The CDR3 consists of 12 residues. The V gene end was trimmed by 3 bases and the J gene end by 12 bases; junction bases not matched to a gene: 9. CDR1 is SGDLS, CDR2 YYNGEE, per germline.

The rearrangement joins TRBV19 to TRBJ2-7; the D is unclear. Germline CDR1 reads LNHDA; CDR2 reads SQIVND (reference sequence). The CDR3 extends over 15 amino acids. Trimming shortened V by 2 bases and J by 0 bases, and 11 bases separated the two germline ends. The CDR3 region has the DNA TGTGCCAGTAGTATAAGCGTCGCTAGCTCCTACGAGCAGTACTTC. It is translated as CASSISVASSYEQYF.

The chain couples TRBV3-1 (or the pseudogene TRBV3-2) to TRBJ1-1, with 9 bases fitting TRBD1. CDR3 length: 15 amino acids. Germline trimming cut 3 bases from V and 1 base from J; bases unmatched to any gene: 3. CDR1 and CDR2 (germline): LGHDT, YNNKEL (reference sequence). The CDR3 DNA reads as TGTGCCAGCAGCCACACGGGACAGGGGAACACTGAAGCTTTCTTT. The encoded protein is CASSHTGQGNTEAFF.

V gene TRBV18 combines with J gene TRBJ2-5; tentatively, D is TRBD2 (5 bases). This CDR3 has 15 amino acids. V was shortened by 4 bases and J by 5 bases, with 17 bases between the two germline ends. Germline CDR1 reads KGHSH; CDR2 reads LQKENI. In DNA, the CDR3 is TGTGCCAGCTCACGGGCGAGGGTTCGGGCCGAGACCCAGTACTTC. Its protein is CASSRARVRAETQYF.

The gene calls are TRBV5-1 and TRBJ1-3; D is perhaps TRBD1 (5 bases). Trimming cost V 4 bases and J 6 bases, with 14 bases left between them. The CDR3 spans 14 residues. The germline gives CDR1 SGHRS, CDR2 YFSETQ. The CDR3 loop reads CASSQGDSLNTIYF. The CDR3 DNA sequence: TGCGCCAGCAGCCAAGGGGACTCGTTAAACACCATATATTTT. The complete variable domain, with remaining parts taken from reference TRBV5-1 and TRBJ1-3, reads KAGVTQTPRYLIKTRGQQVTLSCSPISGHRSVSWYQQTPGQGLQFLFEYFSETQRNKGNFPGRFSGRQFSNSRSEMNVSTLELGDSALYLCASSQGDSLNTIYFGEGSWLTVV.

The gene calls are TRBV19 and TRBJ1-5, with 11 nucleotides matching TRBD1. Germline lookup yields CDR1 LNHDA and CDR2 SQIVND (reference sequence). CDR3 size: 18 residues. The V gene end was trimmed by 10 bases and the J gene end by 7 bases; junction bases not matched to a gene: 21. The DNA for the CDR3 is TGTGCCACTGGGGACTTATCGAAAGGACAGGGGGCTGAACAGCCCCAGCATTTT. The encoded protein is CATGDLSKGQGAEQPQHF.

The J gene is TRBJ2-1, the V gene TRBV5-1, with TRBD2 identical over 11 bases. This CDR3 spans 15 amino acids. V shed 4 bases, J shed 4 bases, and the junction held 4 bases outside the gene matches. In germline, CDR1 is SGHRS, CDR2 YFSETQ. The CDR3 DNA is TGCGCCAGCAGCAGAACTAGCGGGGGTTACAATGAGCAGTTCTTC. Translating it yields CASSRTSGGYNEQFF.

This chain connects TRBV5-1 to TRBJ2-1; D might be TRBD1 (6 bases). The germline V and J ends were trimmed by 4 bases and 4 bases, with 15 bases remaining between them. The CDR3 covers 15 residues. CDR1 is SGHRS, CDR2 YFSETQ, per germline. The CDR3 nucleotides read TGCGCCAGCAGCCCGACCGGGACATCTTACAATGAGCAGTTCTTC. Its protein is CASSPTGTSYNEQFF.

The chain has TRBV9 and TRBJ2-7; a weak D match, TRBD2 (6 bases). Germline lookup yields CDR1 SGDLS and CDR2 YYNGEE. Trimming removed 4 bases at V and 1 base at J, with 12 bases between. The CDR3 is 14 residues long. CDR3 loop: CASSPGDVSYEQYF. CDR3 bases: TGTGCCAGCAGCCCGGGGGACGTTTCCTACGAGCAGTACTTC.

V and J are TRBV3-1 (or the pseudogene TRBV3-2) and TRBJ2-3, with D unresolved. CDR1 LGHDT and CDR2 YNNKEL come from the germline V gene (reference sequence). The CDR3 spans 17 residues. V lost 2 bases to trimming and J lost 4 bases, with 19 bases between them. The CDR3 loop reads CASSQPIKAGGPDTQYF. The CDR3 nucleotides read TGTGCCAGCAGCCAACCTATAAAGGCAGGTGGTCCAGATACGCAGTATTTT.

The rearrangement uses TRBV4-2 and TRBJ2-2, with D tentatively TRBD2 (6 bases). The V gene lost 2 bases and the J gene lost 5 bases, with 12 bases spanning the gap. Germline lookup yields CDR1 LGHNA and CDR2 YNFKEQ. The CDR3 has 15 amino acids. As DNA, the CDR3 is TGTGCCAGCAGCCAATGGGGGGAGTTTACCGGGGAGCTGTTTTTT. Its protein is CASSQWGEFTGELFF.

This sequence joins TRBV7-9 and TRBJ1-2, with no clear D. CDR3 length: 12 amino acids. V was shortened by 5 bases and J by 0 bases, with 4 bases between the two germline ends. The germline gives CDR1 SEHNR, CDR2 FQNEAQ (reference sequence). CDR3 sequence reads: CASSQTNYGYTF. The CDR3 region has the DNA TGTGCCAGCAGCCAAACTAACTATGGCTACACCTTC.

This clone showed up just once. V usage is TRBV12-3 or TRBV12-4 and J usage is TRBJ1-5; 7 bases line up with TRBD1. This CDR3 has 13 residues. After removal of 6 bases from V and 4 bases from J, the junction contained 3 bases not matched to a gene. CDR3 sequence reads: CASRGQTNQPQHF. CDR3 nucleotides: TGTGCCAGCAGGGGACAGACAAATCAGCCCCAGCATTTT.

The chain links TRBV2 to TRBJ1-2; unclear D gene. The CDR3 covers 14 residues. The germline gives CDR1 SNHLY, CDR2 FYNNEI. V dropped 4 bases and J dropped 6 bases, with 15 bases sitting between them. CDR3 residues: CASSAAGRNDGYTF. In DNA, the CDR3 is TGTGCCAGCAGTGCTGCAGGAAGGAATGATGGCTACACCTTC.

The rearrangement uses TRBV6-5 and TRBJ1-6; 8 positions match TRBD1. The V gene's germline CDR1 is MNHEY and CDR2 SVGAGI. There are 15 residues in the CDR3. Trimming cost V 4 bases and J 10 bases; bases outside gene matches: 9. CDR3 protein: CASSSLTGGESPLHF. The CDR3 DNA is TGTGCCAGCAGTTCGCTAACAGGGGGAGAATCACCCCTCCACTTT.